Detailed here is one TCR beta chain. The data stem from a study of control samples from healthy donors and cancer patients. V lost 7 bases and J lost 6; bases outside the gene matches: 6. The CDR3 extends over 14 amino acids. Per the germline V gene, CDR1 is KGHDR and CDR2 is SFDVKD. This table comes from immunoSEQ multiplex PCR, and its TCRdb copy is limited to in-frame clones, with some not included. The repertoire holds roughly 100,000 clones, around 88% seen once, with roughly 13% in the top ten. Material: blood. This chain links TRBV24-1 with TRBJ2-2; 8 bases map to TRBD1. The sequence was collected from a man aged 30-40 years in good health. CDR3 region: CATRGTGRAGELFF. CDR3 coding DNA: TGTGCCACCAGGGGGACAGGACGGGCCGGGGAGCTGTTTTTT.